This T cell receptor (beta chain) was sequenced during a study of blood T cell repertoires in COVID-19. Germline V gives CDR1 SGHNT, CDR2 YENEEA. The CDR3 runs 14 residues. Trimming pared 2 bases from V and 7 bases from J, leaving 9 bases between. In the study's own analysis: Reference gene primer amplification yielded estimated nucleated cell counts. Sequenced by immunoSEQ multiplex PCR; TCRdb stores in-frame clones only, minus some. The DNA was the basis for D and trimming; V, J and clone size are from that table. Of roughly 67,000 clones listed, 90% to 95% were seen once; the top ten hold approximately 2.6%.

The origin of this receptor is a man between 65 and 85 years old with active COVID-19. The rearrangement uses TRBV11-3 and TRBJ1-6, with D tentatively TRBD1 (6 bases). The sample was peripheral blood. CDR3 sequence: CASSLSGANSPLHF. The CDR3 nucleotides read TGTGCCAGCAGCTTATCAGGGGCGAATTCACCCCTCCACTTT.